This TCR beta chain was profiled in a study of blood T cells in healthy people across ages. V gave up 5 bases and J gave up 4 bases; unmatched junction bases: 10. The germline V gene encodes CDR1 SEHNR and CDR2 FQNEAQ (reference sequence). CDR3 length equals 16 residues. It was with a sample-barcoded 5' primer and a J-beta primer mix that a second PCR of about 6 to 12 cycles was run. One entry per CDR3 protein, called by TCRdb with MiXCR from the 5' RACE reads. The sample includes approximately 800,000 distinct CDR3 sequences, 50% to 65% seen only once; the top ten take around 41%. The sequencing sample was made of blood. The TCR originated in a man older than 75 in good health. This chain links TRBV7-9 with TRBJ2-1; 8 bases line up with TRBD2. CDR3 region: CASSRRAGVQYNEQFF. CDR3 DNA: TGTGCCAGCAGCCGCCGAGCGGGAGTGCAATACAATGAGCAGTTCTTC. Full variable domain (missing parts from reference TRBV7-9 and TRBJ2-1): DTGVSQNPRHKITKRGQNVTFRCDPISEHNRLYWYRQTLGQGPEFLTYFQNEAQLEKSRLLSDRFSAERPKGSFSTLEIQRTEQGDSAMYLCASSRRAGVQYNEQFFGPGTRLTVL.